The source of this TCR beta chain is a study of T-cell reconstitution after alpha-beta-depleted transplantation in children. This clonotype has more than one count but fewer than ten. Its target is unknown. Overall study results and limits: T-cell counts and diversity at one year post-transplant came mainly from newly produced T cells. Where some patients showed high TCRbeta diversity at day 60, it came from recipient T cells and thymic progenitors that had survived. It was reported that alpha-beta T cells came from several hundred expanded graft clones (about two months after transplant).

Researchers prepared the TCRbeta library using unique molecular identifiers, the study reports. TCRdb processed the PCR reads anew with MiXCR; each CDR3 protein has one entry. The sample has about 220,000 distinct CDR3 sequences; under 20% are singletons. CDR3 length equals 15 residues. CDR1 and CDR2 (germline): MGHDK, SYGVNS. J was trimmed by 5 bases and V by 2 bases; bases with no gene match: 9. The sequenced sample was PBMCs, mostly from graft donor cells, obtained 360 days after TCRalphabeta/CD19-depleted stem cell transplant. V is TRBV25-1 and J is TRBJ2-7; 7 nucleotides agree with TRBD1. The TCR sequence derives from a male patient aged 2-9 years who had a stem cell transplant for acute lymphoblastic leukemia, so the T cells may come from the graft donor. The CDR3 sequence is CASSEGRNRGHEQYF. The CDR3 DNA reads TGTGCCAGCAGTGAAGGTAGAAACAGGGGACACGAGCAGTACTTC.